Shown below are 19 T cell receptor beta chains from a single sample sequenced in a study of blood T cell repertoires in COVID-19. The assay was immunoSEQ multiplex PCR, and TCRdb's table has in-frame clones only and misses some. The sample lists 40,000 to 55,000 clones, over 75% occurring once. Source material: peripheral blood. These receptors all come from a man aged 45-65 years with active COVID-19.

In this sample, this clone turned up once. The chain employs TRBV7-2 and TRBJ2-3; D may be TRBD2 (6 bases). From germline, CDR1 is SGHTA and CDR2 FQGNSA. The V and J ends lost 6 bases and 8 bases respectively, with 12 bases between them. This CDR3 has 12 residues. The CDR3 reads CASRGSGGTQYF. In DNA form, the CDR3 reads TGTGCCAGCAGGGGTTCCGGGGGTACGCAGTATTTT.

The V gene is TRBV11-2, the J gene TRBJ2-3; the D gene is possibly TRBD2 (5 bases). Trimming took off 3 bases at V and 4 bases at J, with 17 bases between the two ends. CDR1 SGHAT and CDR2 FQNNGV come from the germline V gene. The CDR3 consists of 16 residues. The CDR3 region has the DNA TGTGCCAGCAGCTTGCCCCCCCCGGGAACGGCAGATACGCAGTATTTT. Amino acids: CASSLPPPGTADTQYF.

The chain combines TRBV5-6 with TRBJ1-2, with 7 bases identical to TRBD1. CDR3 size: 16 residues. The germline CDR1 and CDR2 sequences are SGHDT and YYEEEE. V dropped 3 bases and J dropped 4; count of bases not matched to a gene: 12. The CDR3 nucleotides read TGTGCCAGCAGCTCCCCTCGAGGGGGCACGAGCTATGGCTACACCTTC. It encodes CASSSPRGGTSYGYTF.

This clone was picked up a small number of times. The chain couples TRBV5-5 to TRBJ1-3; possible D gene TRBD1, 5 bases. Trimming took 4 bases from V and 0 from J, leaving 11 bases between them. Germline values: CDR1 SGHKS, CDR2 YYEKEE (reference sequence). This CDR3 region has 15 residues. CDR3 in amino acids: CASSRDSLSGNTIYF. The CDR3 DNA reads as TGTGCCAGCAGCCGTGACAGCCTCTCTGGAAACACCATATATTTT.

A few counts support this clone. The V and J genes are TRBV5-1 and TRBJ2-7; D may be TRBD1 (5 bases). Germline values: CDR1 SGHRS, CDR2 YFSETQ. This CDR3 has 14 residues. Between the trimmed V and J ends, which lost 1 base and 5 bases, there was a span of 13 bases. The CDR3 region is CASSLSWQGNEQYF. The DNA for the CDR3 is TGCGCCAGCAGCTTGTCGTGGCAGGGCAACGAGCAGTACTTC.

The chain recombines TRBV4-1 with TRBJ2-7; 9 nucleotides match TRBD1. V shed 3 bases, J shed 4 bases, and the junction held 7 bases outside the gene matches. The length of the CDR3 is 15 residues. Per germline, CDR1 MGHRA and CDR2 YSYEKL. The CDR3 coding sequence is TGCGCCAGCAGCCAGCCCCGGGACAGGGTTTACGAGCAGTACTTC. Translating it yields CASSQPRDRVYEQYF.

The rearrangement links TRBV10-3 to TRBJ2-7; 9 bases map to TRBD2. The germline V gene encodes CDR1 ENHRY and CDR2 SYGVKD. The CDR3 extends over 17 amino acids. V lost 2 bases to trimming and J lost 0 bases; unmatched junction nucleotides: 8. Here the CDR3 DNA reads TGTGCCATCAGTGAGGACGAGCGGGGGGCCCTCTCCTACGAGCAGTACTTC. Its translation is CAISEDERGALSYEQYF.

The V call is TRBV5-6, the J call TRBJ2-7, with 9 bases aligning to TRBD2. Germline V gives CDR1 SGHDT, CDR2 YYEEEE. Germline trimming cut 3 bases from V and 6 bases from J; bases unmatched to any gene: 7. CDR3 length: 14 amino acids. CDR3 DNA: TGTGCCAGCAGCTACCTGGGTAGCGGGGGCGAGCAGTACTTC. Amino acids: CASSYLGSGGEQYF. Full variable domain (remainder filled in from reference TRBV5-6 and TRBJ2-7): DAGVTQSPTHLIKTRGQQVTLRCSPKSGHDTVSWYQQALGQGPQFIFQYYEEEERQRGNFPDRFSGHQFPNYSSELNVNALLLGDSALYLCASSYLGSGGEQYFGPGTRLTVT.

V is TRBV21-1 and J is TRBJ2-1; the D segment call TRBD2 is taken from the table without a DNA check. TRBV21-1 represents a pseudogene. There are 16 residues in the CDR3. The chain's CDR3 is CASSPSFPPSEDEQFF. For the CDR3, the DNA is TGTGCCAGCTCGCCCAGCTTCCCTCCTTCGGAGGATGAGCAGTTCTTC.

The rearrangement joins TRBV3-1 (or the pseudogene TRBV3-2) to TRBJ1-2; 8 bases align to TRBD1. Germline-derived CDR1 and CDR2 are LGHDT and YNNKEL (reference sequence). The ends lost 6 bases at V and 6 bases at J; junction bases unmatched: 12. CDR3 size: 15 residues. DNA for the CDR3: TGTGCCAGCAGTCATAGGACAGGGTCCTCTCATGGCTACACCTTC. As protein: CASSHRTGSSHGYTF.

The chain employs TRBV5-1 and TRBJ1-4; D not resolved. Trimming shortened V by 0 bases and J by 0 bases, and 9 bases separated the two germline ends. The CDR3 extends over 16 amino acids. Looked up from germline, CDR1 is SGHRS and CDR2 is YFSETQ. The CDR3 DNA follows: TGCGCCAGCAGCTTGGGGACGGGAGCAACTAATGAAAAACTGTTTTTT. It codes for CASSLGTGATNEKLFF. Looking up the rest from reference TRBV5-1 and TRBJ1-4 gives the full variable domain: KAGVTQTPRYLIKTRGQQVTLSCSPISGHRSVSWYQQTPGQGLQFLFEYFSETQRNKGNFPGRFSGRQFSNSRSEMNVSTLELGDSALYLCASSLGTGATNEKLFFGSGTQLSVL.

This CDR3 is CASRSGTSGNEQFF. DNA of the CDR3: TGTGCCAGCAGATCCGGGACTAGCGGAAATGAGCAGTTCTTC. The rearrangement uses TRBV7-9 and TRBJ2-1; 11 positions agree with TRBD2. The CDR3 has 14 residues. The germline V gene has CDR1 SEHNR and CDR2 FQNEAQ (reference sequence). J gave up 7 bases and V 6 bases, and 5 bases lay outside the gene matches.

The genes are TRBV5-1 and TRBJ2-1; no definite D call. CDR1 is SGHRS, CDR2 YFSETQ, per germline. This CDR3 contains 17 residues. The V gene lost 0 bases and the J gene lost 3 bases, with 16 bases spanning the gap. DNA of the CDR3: TGCGCCAGCAGCTTGGACGGTGGCAGACGGAGCTACAATGAGCAGTTCTTC. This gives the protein CASSLDGGRRSYNEQFF.

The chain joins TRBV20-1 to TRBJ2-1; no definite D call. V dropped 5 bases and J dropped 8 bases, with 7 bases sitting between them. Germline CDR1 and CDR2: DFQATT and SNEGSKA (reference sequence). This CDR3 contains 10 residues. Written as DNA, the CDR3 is TGCAGTGCTCTGTTCGATGAGCAGTTCTTC. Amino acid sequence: CSALFDEQFF.

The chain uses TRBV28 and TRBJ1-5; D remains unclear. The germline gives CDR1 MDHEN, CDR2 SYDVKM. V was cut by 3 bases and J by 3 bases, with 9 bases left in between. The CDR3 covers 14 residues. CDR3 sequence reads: CASSLWEVNQPQHF. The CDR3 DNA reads TGTGCCAGCAGTTTGTGGGAGGTCAATCAGCCCCAGCATTTT.

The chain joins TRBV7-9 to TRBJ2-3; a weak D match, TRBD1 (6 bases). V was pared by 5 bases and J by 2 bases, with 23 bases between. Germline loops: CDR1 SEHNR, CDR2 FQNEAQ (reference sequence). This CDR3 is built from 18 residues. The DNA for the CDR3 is TGTGCCAGCAGCGTCCAGGGGCCTACACCGATTCACACAGATACGCAGTATTTT. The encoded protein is CASSVQGPTPIHTDTQYF.

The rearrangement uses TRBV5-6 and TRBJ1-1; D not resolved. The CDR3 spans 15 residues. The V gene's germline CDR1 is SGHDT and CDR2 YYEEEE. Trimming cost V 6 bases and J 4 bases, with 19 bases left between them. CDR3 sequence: CASIPRAGISTEAFF. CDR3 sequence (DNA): TGTGCCAGCATCCCGCGAGCAGGTATCAGCACTGAAGCTTTCTTT.

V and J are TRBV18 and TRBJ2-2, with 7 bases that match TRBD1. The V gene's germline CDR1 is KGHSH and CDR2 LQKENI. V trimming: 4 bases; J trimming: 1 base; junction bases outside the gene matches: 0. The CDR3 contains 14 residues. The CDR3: CASSRDRNTGELFF. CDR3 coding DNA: TGTGCCAGCTCACGGGACAGGAACACCGGGGAGCTGTTTTTT.

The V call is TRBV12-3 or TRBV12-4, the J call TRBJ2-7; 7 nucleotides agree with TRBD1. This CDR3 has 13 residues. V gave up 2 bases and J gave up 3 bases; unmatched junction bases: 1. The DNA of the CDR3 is TGTGCCAGCAGTTTAAGGGACAGCTACGAGCAGTACTTC. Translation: CASSLRDSYEQYF.